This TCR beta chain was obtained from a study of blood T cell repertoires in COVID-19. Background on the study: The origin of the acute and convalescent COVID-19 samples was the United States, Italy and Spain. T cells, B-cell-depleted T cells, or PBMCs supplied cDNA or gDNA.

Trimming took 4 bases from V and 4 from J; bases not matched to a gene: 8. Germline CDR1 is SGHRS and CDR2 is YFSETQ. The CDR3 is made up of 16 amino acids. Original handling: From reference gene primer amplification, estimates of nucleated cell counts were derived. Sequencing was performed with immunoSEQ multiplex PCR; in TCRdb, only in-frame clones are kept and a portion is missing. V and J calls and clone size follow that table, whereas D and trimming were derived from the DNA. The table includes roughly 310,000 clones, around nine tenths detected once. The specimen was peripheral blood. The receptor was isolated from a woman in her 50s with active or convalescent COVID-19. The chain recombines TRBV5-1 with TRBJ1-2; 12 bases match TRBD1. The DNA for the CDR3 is TGCGCCAGCAGCCCAGGGGACAGGGGGCGAGGCTATGGCTACACCTTC. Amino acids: CASSPGDRGRGYGYTF.